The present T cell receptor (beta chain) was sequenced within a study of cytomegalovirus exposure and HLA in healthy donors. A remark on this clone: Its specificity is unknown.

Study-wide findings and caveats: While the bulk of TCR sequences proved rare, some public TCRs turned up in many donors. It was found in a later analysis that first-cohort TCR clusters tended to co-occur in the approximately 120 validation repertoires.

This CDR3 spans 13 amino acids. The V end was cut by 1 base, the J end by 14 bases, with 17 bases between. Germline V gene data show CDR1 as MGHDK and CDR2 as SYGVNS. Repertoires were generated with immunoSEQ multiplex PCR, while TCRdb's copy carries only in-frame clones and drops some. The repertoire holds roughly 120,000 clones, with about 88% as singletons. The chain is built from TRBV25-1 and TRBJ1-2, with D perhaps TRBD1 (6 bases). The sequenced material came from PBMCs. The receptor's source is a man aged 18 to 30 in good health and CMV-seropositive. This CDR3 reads CASSESTGLGGTF. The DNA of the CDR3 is TGTGCCAGCAGTGAATCTACAGGGTTGGGTGGAACCTTC.